This passage covers 6 T cell receptor beta chains from one sample sequenced in a study of cytomegalovirus exposure and HLA in healthy donors (dated by TCRdb to 2017 to 2019). The protocol used for the library was the immunoSEQ multiplex PCR assay. A mixture of 60 forward primers for TCR Vbeta segments and 13 reverse primers for TCR Jbeta segments was used in the multiplex PCR. Sourced from immuneACCESS, this table was stored by TCRdb with only in-frame sequences that have V and J called. A share of the clones is absent; for the studies checked, an unresolved V gene accounts for under half, and the remainder has no known explanation. Counted in this sample were roughly 170,000 clones; more than 60% of them appeared once. The top ten hold less than 1.5% of the sample. Material for sequencing was PBMCs. All receptors come from a woman aged 25 to 45 in good health and CMV-seropositive.

This clone was seen more than once but under ten times. CDR3: CASSPGASTDTQYF. The CDR3, as DNA: TGTGCCAGCAGTCCAGGGGCTAGCACAGATACGCAGTATTTT. The V and J genes are TRBV7-9 and TRBJ2-3; a possible D gene is TRBD1 (6 bases). Trimming left V 6 bases short and J 0 bases short, with 10 bases between. Germline CDR1 reads SEHNR; CDR2 reads FQNEAQ (reference sequence). This CDR3 contains 14 residues.

The genes are TRBV28 and TRBJ2-1, with 7 bases aligning to TRBD1. This CDR3 has 15 residues. J lost 5 bases, V lost 3 bases, and 7 bases had no gene match. In germline, CDR1 is MDHEN, CDR2 SYDVKM. The CDR3 DNA reads as TGTGCCAGCAGTTTTGCCGATGGACAGGACAATGAGCAGTTCTTC. As protein: CASSFADGQDNEQFF.

The sample holds one count of this clone. V is TRBV30 and J is TRBJ2-2; D might be TRBD1 (5 bases). CDR3 length: 16 residues. Trimming left V 3 bases short and J 5 bases short, with 19 bases between. The germline CDR1 and CDR2 sequences are GTSNPN and SVGIG (reference sequence). The chain's CDR3 is CAWRPKGAGKTGELFF. The DNA of the CDR3 is TGTGCCTGGAGACCGAAAGGGGCAGGGAAGACCGGGGAGCTGTTTTTT.

The rearrangement joins TRBV28 to TRBJ1-5; tentative D call: TRBD1 (6 bases). The germline V and J ends were trimmed by 6 bases and 6 bases, with 15 bases remaining between them. This CDR3 region has 14 residues. Germline V gene data show CDR1 as MDHEN and CDR2 as SYDVKM. This CDR3 reads CASSPGGASQPQHF. In nucleotides, the CDR3 is TGTGCCAGCAGCCCCGGGGGGGCGAGTCAGCCCCAGCATTTT.

The chain combines TRBV29-1 with TRBJ2-3, with unresolved D. Germline lookup yields CDR1 SQVTM and CDR2 ANQGSEA. V dropped 4 bases and J dropped 5 bases, with 7 bases sitting between them. This CDR3 has 11 amino acids. The CDR3 sequence: CSVVSVDTQYF. CDR3 nucleotides: TGCAGCGTTGTGTCAGTAGATACGCAGTATTTT.

This sequence joins TRBV5-6 and TRBJ1-2; a possible D gene is TRBD1 (6 bases). There are 13 residues in the CDR3. The V end was cut by 0 bases, the J end by 8 bases, with 11 bases between. Germline V gene data show CDR1 as SGHDT and CDR2 as YYEEEE. Here the CDR3 DNA reads TGTGCCAGCAGCTTGGTGGGGGCAGGCGGCTACACCTTC. Translation gives CASSLVGAGGYTF.